This TCR beta chain stems from a study of T-cell memory formation after mild COVID-19 (dated by TCRdb to the early 2020s). In terms of the full investigation: Most TCR sequence clusters were specific to one of the two donors. Longitudinal TCRalpha and TCRbeta repertoire sequencing tracked T-cell clones expanding and contracting after mild COVID-19 in a couple of donors. Two young, previously healthy adult volunteers made up the cohort, one male and one female. Beyond this particular receptor, the publication reports: Clones that contracted from day 15 to 85 showed balanced CD4/CD8 phenotypes, whereas a second wave of clones that expanded from day 15 to 37 leaned towards CD4+. The study included only a couple of mild cases, and larger cohorts that include severe cases with pre-infection samples were judged to be necessary. Contracting CD4+ clones turned up mainly in the CM and EM memory subsets, whereas EMRA was where CD8+ clones were enriched. SARS-CoV-2 specificity was not confirmed for the second-wave clones peaking on day 37. The detection of some responding clones in pre-infection memory suggests that pre-existing cross-reactive memory T cells joined the SARS-CoV-2 response.

The sequencer listed for this sample is Illumina NovaSeq 6000. TCRalpha and TCRbeta cDNA libraries were built by 5'RACE with constant-segment primers, adding sample barcodes and unique molecular identifiers. Trizol reagent was used to extract RNA from every sample. The libraries were amplified in two PCR steps, and the second step added a second sample barcode and Illumina TruSeq adapters. Libraries were sequenced on an Illumina NovaSeq with 2 x 150 bp paired-end reads. As for how the authors treated the data: The reads were demultiplexed and collapsed into UMI-guided consensus sequences using migec v1.2.7. Using mixcr v2.1.11, the UMI consensuses were aligned to TRA and TRB V and J templates and assembled into clonotypes. Clonotypes were classified as expanded or contracted when called significant by both edgeR and NoisET, with noise models trained on biological replicates. For edgeR calls, the cutoffs were a false discovery rate-adjusted p below 0.01 and a log2 fold-change threshold of 1. As an exploratory analysis of dynamics, max-normalized trajectories of the 1000 most abundant clonotypes were examined with PCA combined with hierarchical clustering. Separately sequenced CD4+ and CD8+ repertoires were used to assign the CD4 or CD8 phenotype of responding clones. Clones were called with MiXCR by TCRdb after fastp trimmed the public reads at Q25, and only in-frame beta chains were retained. CDR3 protein duplicates are merged, each entry listing the most common genes and DNA. TCRdb, not the authors, supplied the V and J calls. This sample has hundreds of thousands of distinct CDR3 sequences in its table, and roughly 23% of those were observed once. Approximately 12% of the sample comes from the top ten.

Unmatched junction bases come to 2, with V trimmed by 5 bases and J by 5 bases. CDR3 length: 12 amino acids, cysteine to phenylalanine. Left in the record is the CDR3 DNA by itself, 36 bases read in frame from the first base. The germline V gene supplies CDR1 SGHRS and CDR2 YFSETQ. Ficoll-Paque density gradient centrifugation was used to isolate PBMCs. Of note for this clonotype: Its antigen is still unknown. No base-level quality is on record; no much larger clone is a single base apart.

The V gene is TRBV5-1 and the J gene is TRBJ2-5; a stretch of 8 junction bases matches TRBD2. The sequence was collected from an adult woman who had mild COVID-19 (a few samples of this study predate the infection). The sample titles of this study are shuffled in the database, so cell type and time point are left out; the donor was told from shared clones. Sequenced sample: PBMCs or a T cell subset sorted from them (not recorded which). The base sequence is TGCGCCAGCAGGGCGGGGGGTGAGACCCAGTACTTC. This encodes CASRAGGETQYF. When the CDR3 is completed using the reference TRBV5-1 and TRBJ2-5 genes on either side, the full variable domain is KAGVTQTPRYLIKTRGQQVTLSCSPISGHRSVSWYQQTPGQGLQFLFEYFSETQRNKGNFPGRFSGRQFSNSRSEMNVSTLELGDSALYLCASRAGGETQYFGPGTRLLVL.